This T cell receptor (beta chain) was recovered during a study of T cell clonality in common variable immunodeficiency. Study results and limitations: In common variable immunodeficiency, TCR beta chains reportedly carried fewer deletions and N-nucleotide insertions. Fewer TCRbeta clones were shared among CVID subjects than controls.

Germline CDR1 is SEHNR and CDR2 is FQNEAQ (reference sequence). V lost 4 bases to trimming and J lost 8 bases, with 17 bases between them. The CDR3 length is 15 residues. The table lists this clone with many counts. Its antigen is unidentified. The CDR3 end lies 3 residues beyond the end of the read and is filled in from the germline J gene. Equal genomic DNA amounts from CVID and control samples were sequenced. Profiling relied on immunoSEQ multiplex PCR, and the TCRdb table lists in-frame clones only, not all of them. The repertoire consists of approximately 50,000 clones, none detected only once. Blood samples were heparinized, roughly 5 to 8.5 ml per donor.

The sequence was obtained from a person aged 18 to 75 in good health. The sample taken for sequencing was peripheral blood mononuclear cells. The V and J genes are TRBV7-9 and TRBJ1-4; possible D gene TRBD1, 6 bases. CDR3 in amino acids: CASSSSTGGNEKLFF. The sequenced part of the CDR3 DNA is TGTGCCAGCAGCTCATCGACAGGAGGGAACGAAAAA. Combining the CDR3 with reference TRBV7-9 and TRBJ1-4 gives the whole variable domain DTGVSQNPRHKITKRGQNVTFRCDPISEHNRLYWYRQTLGQGPEFLTYFQNEAQLEKSRLLSDRFSAERPKGSFSTLEIQRTEQGDSAMYLCASSSSTGGNEKLFFGSGTQLSVL.